The following is a TCR beta chain sequence with its context. Its antigen is currently unknown. The V and J ends lost 1 base and 5 bases respectively, with 6 bases between them. This CDR3 is built from 13 residues. The germline gives CDR1 LGHDT, CDR2 YNNKEL (reference sequence). The data originate from a study of T-cell reconstitution after alpha-beta-depleted transplantation in children. Study findings and constraints: There were some patients whose high TCRbeta diversity at day 60 came from surviving recipient T cells and thymic progenitors.

Unique molecular identifiers were incorporated during preparation of the TCRbeta library. TCRdb analysed the PCR reads with MiXCR anew, one entry per CDR3 protein. This table has some 180,000 distinct CDR3 sequences, roughly 7.1% appearing once. V is TRBV3-1 and J is TRBJ1-5; D not resolved. This clonotype was obtained from a boy aged 2 to 9 with acute lymphoblastic leukemia, due to receive a stem cell transplant. This material consisted of PBMCs, taken before TCRalphabeta/CD19-depleted stem cell transplant. CDR3 bases: TGTGCCAGCAGCCAAGCAGGAGATCAGCCCCAGCATTTT. It yields the protein CASSQAGDQPQHF. Full variable domain (remainder filled in from reference TRBV3-1 and TRBJ1-5): DTAVSQTPKYLVTQMGNDKSIKCEQNLGHDTMYWYKQDSKKFLKIMFSYNNKELIINETVPNRFSPKSPDKAHLNLHINSLELGDSAVYFCASSQAGDQPQHFGDGTRLSIL.